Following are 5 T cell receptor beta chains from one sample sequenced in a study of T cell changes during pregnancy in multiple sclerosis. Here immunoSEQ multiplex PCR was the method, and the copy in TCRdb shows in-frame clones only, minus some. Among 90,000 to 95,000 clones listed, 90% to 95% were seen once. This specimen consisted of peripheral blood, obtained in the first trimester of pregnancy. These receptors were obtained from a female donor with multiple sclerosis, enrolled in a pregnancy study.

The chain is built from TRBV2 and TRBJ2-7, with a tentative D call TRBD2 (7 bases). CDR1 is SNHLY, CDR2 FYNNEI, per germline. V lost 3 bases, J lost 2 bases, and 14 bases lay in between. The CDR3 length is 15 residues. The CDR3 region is CASSEGGGGTYEQYF. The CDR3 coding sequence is TGTGCCAGCAGTGAGGGCGGGGGCGGGACCTACGAGCAGTACTTC.

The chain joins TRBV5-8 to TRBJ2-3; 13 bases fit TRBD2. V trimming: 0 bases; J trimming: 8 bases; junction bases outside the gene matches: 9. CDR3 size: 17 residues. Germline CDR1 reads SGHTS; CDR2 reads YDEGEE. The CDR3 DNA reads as TGTGCCAGCAGCTTGGAGACTAGCGGGGGGAAGGAGGGTACGCAGTATTTT. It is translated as CASSLETSGGKEGTQYF.

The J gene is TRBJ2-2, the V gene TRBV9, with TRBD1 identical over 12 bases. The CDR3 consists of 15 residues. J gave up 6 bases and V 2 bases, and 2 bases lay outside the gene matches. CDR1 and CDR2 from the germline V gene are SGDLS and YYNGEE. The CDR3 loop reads CASSVGTGGPGELFF. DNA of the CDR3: TGTGCCAGCAGCGTGGGGACAGGGGGCCCCGGGGAGCTGTTTTTT.

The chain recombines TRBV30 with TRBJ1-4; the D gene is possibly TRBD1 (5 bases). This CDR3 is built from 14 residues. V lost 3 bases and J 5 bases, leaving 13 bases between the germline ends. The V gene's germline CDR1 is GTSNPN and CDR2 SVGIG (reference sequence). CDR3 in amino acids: CAWRAGRENEKLFF. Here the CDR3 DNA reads TGTGCCTGGAGGGCGGGACGAGAGAATGAAAAACTGTTTTTT.

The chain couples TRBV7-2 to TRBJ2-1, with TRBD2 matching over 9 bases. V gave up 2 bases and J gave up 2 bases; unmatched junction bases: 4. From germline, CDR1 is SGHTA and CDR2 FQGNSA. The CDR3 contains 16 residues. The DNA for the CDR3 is TGTGCCAGCAGCTTACCCGAGCGGGGGGCCTACAATGAGCAGTTCTTC. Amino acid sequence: CASSLPERGAYNEQFF.